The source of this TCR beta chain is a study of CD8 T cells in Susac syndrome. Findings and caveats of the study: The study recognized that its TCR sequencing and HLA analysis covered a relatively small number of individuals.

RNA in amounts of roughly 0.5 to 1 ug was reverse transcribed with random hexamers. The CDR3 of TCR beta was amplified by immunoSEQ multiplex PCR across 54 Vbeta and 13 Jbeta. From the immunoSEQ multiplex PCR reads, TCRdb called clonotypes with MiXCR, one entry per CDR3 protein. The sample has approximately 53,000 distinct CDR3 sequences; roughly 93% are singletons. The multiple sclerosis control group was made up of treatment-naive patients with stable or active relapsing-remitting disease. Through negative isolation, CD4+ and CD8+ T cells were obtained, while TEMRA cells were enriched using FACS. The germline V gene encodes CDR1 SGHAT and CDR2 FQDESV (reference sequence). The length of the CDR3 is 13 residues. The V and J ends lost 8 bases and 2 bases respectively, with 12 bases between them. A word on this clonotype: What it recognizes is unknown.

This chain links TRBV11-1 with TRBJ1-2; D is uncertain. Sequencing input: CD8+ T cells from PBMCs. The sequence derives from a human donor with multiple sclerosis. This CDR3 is CASAPGGNYGYTF. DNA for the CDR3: TGTGCCAGCGCCCCGGGAGGGAACTATGGCTACACCTTC.